A selection of T cell receptor beta chains follows, all from one sample in a study of cytotoxic CD8 clonotypes in ibrutinib-treated CLL. The method was immunoSEQ multiplex PCR; TCRdb's version includes in-frame clones alone and lacks a portion of them. Of some 80,000 clones in the sample, 75% to 85% were seen once. This material consisted of PBMCs, taken after 12 months of ibrutinib treatment. These receptor sequences come from a human donor with chronic lymphocytic leukemia. CDR3s include the opening cysteine and the closing phenylalanine or tryptophan. The D gene is left open where the match is weak. Part of the rows lack a size; the others show once, few, many or a class for expanded clones.

>TRBV6-5|TRBJ1-1|NA|NA
TGTGCCAGCAGTTACTCACGGGGGGTCGCTTTCTTT
CASSYSRGVAFF
>TRBV6-5|TRBJ1-5|TRBD1|NA
TGTGCCAGCAGTTACCGGACAGGGAGCAATCAGCCCCAGCATTTT
CASSYRTGSNQPQHF
>TRBV5-1|TRBJ2-5|TRBD2|NA
TGCGCCAGCAGCTTGGCCCCGGGACTAGCGGGGGGGACCCAGTACTTC
CASSLAPGLAGGTQYF
>TRBV19|TRBJ2-7|TRBD2|NA
TGTGCCAGTAGTAGGAGACTAGCGGGGGGGCTCGAGCAGTACTTC
CASSRRLAGGLEQYF
>TRBV6-5|TRBJ1-2|TRBD1|NA
TGTGCCAGCAGTTCCTCACAGGGGGCCGGGTATGGCTACACCTTC
CASSSSQGAGYGYTF
>TRBV4-2|TRBJ1-3|NA|NA
TGTGCCAGCAGCCCCCAAGGCCTCCGGGGGGAGGCTGGAAACACCATATATTTT
CASSPQGLRGEAGNTIYF
>TRBV21-1|TRBJ2-7|NA|NA
TGTGCCAGCAGCACCGGACAGGGAGTTGGTTCCTACGAGCAGTACTTC
CASSTGQGVGSYEQYF
>TRBV5-6|TRBJ1-3|NA|NA
TGTGCCAGCAGCTTGGCCCTCACACAGGGAAACACCATATATTTT
CASSLALTQGNTIYF
>TRBV18|TRBJ2-7|TRBD2|NA
TGTGCCAGCTCACCACGGCTAGCGGGAGGCCCGTTCGAGCAGTACTTC
CASSPRLAGGPFEQYF
>TRBV21-1|TRBJ1-5|NA|NA
TGTGCCAGCAGCCAAGGGGGCATGAGGGCGATGCGTGGTCAGCCCCAGCATTTT
CASSQGGMRAMRGQPQHF
>TRBV7-7|TRBJ1-1|NA|NA
TGTGCTGCGACGGAATTGGGACCCGAAGCTTTCTTT
CAATELGPEAFF
>TRBV4-2|TRBJ2-1|NA|once
TGTGCCAGCAGCCAGCGGGCCCACAATGAGCAGTTCTTC
CASSQRAHNEQFF
>TRBV28|TRBJ1-2|TRBD1|NA
TGTGCCAGCAGATCCCCGGGACAGCCCTATGGCTACACCTTC
CASRSPGQPYGYTF
>TRBV7-2|TRBJ2-1|TRBD2|NA
TGTGCCAGCAGCTTTGGACTAGTATACAATGAGCAGTTCTTC
CASSFGLVYNEQFF
>TRBV12-2|TRBJ2-5|NA|NA
TGTGCAAGTCGCTTCCCGGGGCCCGCCCAAGAGACCCAGTACTTC
CASRFPGPAQETQYF
>TRBV4-1|TRBJ1-5|NA|NA
TGCGCCAGCAGCCCGAATCATCTTACAGGTCTAGGTCAGCCCCAGCATTTT
CASSPNHLTGLGQPQHF
>TRBV19|TRBJ2-5|TRBD2|NA
TGTGCCAGTAGTCCCGGGACTAGCGGGAGTGTGCAAGAGACCCAGTACTTC
CASSPGTSGSVQETQYF
>TRBV7-9|TRBJ1-4|TRBD1|few
TGTGCCAGCAGCTTAGTGGCAGGGGGCTTTGAAAAACTGTTTTTT
CASSLVAGGFEKLFF
>TRBV11-2|TRBJ2-2|TRBD1|NA
TGTGCCAGCAGCTTAGTAGTGGGGACAGGGGTTATCGGGGAGCTGTTTTTT
CASSLVVGTGVIGELFF
>TRBV19|TRBJ1-1|TRBD1|many
TGTGCCAGTAGTATAGGCCCCGCAGGGGGCTGGAACACTGAAGCTTTCTTT
CASSIGPAGGWNTEAFF
>TRBV6-6|TRBJ1-4|NA|NA
TGTGCCAGCAGCAACCAACCTCCTAATGAAAAACTGTTTTTT
CASSNQPPNEKLFF
>TRBV19|TRBJ2-3|NA|few
TGTGCCAGTAGTATATTCGGGGAAATTAGCACAGATACGCAGTATTTT
CASSIFGEISTDTQYF
>TRBV7-2|TRBJ2-7|NA|few
TGTGCCAGCAGCTCGTACGGCGCGGAGCAGTACTTC
CASSSYGAEQYF
>TRBV5-1|TRBJ2-1|TRBD2|NA
TGCGCCAGCAGCCCAACTAGCGGGCTGGCCGATGAGCAGTTCTTC
CASSPTSGLADEQFF
>TRBV9|TRBJ1-1|NA|NA
TGTGCCAGCAGCGTAGGGCCTACGAACACTGAAGCTTTCTTT
CASSVGPTNTEAFF
>TRBV7-3|TRBJ2-5|NA|NA
TGTGCCAGCAGCCTGGGGGGCCGAGAGACCCAGTACTTC
CASSLGGRETQYF
>TRBV10-1|TRBJ2-6|NA|NA
TGCGCCAGCAACGGGACCGCCCGCTCTGGGGCCAACGTCCTGACTTTC
CASNGTARSGANVLTF
>TRBV28|TRBJ2-2|TRBD2|once
TGTGCCAGCAGTCTCGCGGGGGGCCCCACCGGGGAGCTGTTTTTT
CASSLAGGPTGELFF
>TRBV7-2|TRBJ2-3|TRBD2|NA
TGTGCCAGCAGCTCCCGACTAGCGGGAGGCACAGATACGCAGTATTTT
CASSSRLAGGTDTQYF
>TRBV6-5|TRBJ2-1|TRBD1|NA
TGTGCCAGCAGTTACCAACCGGGACAGGGTGGTAATGAGCAGTTCTTC
CASSYQPGQGGNEQFF
>TRBV7-3|TRBJ2-3|NA|NA
TGTGCCAGCACCCCGGGGGCCCACACAGATACGCAGTATTTT
CASTPGAHTDTQYF
>TRBV11-2|TRBJ2-7|NA|NA
TGTGCCAGCAGCTTAGTGGGCAGGGAACAGCAGTACTTC
CASSLVGREQQYF
>TRBV7-9|TRBJ1-1|NA|NA
TGTGCCAGCAGCTTAGGAGTTGGCAGTGGGACTGAAGCTTTCTTT
CASSLGVGSGTEAFF
>TRBV10-3|TRBJ1-2|NA|once
TGTGCCATCAGTGAGCCCAGGACACAGGAGGGCTACACCTTC
CAISEPRTQEGYTF
>TRBV6-6|TRBJ2-4|NA|once
TGTGCCAGCAGTTACGTGGGGGCGTACATTCAGTACTTC
CASSYVGAYIQYF
>TRBV18|TRBJ1-1|NA|NA
TGTGCCAGCTCATCGGACAGCTACACTGAAGCTTTCTTT
CASSSDSYTEAFF
>TRBV6-1|TRBJ1-1|NA|NA
TGTGCCAGCAGTGAAGCGGGCACCCGCACTGAAGCTTTCTTT
CASSEAGTRTEAFF
>TRBV19|TRBJ2-3|NA|NA
TGTGCCAGTACCCTGGGGGGTTTTGGTGAAGATACGCAGTATTTT
CASTLGGFGEDTQYF
>TRBV19|TRBJ2-1|TRBD2|NA
TGTGCCAGTAGTGGGTTGTCGCGGGGGGGTAATGAGCAGTTCTTC
CASSGLSRGGNEQFF
>TRBV19|TRBJ2-7|NA|few
TGTGCCAGTAGTATAGGGCCGTATAACGCCTACGAGCAGTACTTC
CASSIGPYNAYEQYF
>TRBV9|TRBJ2-5|NA|NA
TGTGCCAGCAGCGCGGGACCTTTAGGGACCCAGTACTTC
CASSAGPLGTQYF
>TRBV5-5|TRBJ1-4|NA|NA
TGTGCCAGCAGCTTGAGGGATTTCGGTGGCGCGCAGACTAATGAAAAACTGTTTTTT
CASSLRDFGGAQTNEKLFF
>TRBV2|TRBJ2-5|TRBD2|NA
TGTGCCAGCGGACTCCGGGGAGGGGAGACCCAGTACTTC
CASGLRGGETQYF
>TRBV30|TRBJ1-1|NA|NA
TGTGCCTGCACCTGGGGGGTTCCGGGCACTGAAGCTTTCTTT
CACTWGVPGTEAFF
>TRBV28|TRBJ1-5|NA|NA
TGTGCCAGCAGGGGGGGGAATCAGCCCCAGCATTTT
CASRGGNQPQHF
>TRBV29-1|TRBJ1-6|TRBD1|NA
TGCAGCGCCTCGGACAGGATGGATTCACCCCTCCACTTT
CSASDRMDSPLHF
>TRBV6-1|TRBJ2-7|NA|NA
TGTGCCAGCAGTGAAGCGCGAGGGCCCTACGAGCAGTACTTC
CASSEARGPYEQYF
>TRBV6-6|TRBJ2-3|TRBD1|many
TGTGCCAGCATCCTGGGACAGGCGGCAGATACGCAGTATTTT
CASILGQAADTQYF
>TRBV19|TRBJ2-7|NA|NA
TGTGCCAGTAGTCCCCAGGCCACCTACGAGCAGTACTTC
CASSPQATYEQYF
>TRBV7-3|TRBJ1-6|NA|NA
TGTGCCAGCAGCTTCCCAGGGTTAAGGTCACCCCTCCACTTT
CASSFPGLRSPLHF
>TRBV4-3|TRBJ1-6|NA|NA
TGCGCCAGCAGCCAAGACCGGTTTGGCTCCAGCTCCTATAATTCACCCCTCCACTTT
CASSQDRFGSSSYNSPLHF
>TRBV27|TRBJ1-1|NA|once
TGTGCCAGCAGCCAGACCCTAGGTAACACTGAAGCTTTCTTT
CASSQTLGNTEAFF
>TRBV11-2|TRBJ2-1|NA|NA
TGTGCCAGCAGCTTAGGGGGGGCGGAGCAGTTCTTC
CASSLGGAEQFF
>TRBV6-7|TRBJ2-3|NA|NA
TGTGCCAGCCGACTCTTAACGGGAGTAGGGACAGATACGCAGTATTTT
CASRLLTGVGTDTQYF
>TRBV7-9|TRBJ1-1|NA|few
TGTGCCAGCAGCTCCTCGACAGGAACTGAAGCTTTCTTT
CASSSSTGTEAFF
>TRBV5-1|TRBJ2-7|TRBD1|few
TGCGCCAGCAGTCGGACAGGAACTTTCGACGAGCAGTACTTC
CASSRTGTFDEQYF
>TRBV7-2|TRBJ1-1|TRBD1|NA
TGTGCCAGCAGCCGACAGGGGGGGAACACTGAAGCTTTCTTT
CASSRQGGNTEAFF
>TRBV4-2|TRBJ2-3|TRBD2|NA
TGTGCCAGCAGCGCCCCCGGGACTACCAATACGCAGTATTTT
CASSAPGTTNTQYF
>TRBV10-3|TRBJ2-1|TRBD1|few
TGTGCCATCAGTGATTTCTCGGGACAGGACAATGAGCAGTTCTTC
CAISDFSGQDNEQFF